What follows is one T cell receptor (beta chain) and its context. What it binds is not known. PCR used 60 Vbeta primers and 13 Jbeta primers. Sequenced by immunoSEQ multiplex PCR; TCRdb stores in-frame clones only, minus some. The data hold around 95,000 clones, with around 86% observed a single time. The sample originates from a study of cytomegalovirus exposure and HLA in healthy donors. Study as a whole: An earlier analysis identified 110 million or so unique TCR beta sequences in about 179 million T cells. Whole-study findings and limits: A later analysis linked some 18,000 TCR beta sequences to HLA alleles at 0.05 false discovery rate. A later analysis reportedly identified an Asian-associated ancestry cluster as carrying fewer N-insertions than the approximately 670-donor mean.

The germline CDR1 and CDR2 sequences are SGHVS and FNYEAQ. CDR3 length: 16 amino acids. Trimming stripped 6 bases from V and 6 bases from J, with 21 bases between. The genes are TRBV7-6 and TRBJ2-1; perhaps TRBD1 as D (6 bases). The sample taken for sequencing was PBMCs. The source is a female donor in good health and CMV-seropositive. CDR3 DNA sequence: TGTGCCAGCAGAGAAATAACAGGGACAAAACGCAATGAGCAGTTCTTC. It encodes CASREITGTKRNEQFF.